These T cell receptor beta chains were read from a single sample in a study of cytomegalovirus exposure and HLA in healthy donors. Clones were sequenced by immunoSEQ multiplex PCR, and TCRdb holds only the in-frame ones, with some missing. The sample has 150,000 to 200,000 clones; more than 65% are singletons. Material: PBMCs. These receptors were obtained from a man aged 35-49 years in good health and CMV-seropositive. Both conserved end residues are trimmed from each CDR3. The D gene is left open where the match is weak.

TRBV19	TRBD1	TRBJ2-5	12	ASSMDRLQETQY
TRBV7-2	TRBD1	TRBJ2-5	11	ASSWGQGETQY
TRBV28	TRBD2	TRBJ2-5	12	ASSLGGSGETQY
TRBV4-1	TRBD1	TRBJ2-1	13	ASSTGQGRAHEQF
TRBV28	TRBD1	TRBJ2-7	15	ASSPILRDRSTYEQY
TRBV12-5	TRBD1	TRBJ1-4	16	ASGLAEMDRVIGEKLF
TRBV30	.	TRBJ1-6	11	AWRPGGYSPLH
TRBV7-3	.	TRBJ2-1	11	ASSLELHNEQF
TRBV28	.	TRBJ2-3	8	ASGRDTQY
TRBV25-1	.	TRBJ2-5	11	ASSFGSRETQY
TRBV5-1	.	TRBJ2-7	13	ASTPQGGSVYEQY
TRBV7-2	TRBD1	TRBJ2-1	13	ASSQWTGAKNEQF
TRBV9	.	TRBJ1-1	13	ASSVGTRANTEAF
TRBV14	TRBD2	TRBJ2-1	14	ASSPPPWRGINEQF
TRBV6-1	TRBD1	TRBJ2-7	13	ASKTGQGVSYEQY
TRBV7-9	.	TRBJ1-1	13	ASSLGSSEYTEAF
TRBV4-1	.	TRBJ1-1	11	ASSRVQEREAF
TRBV2	.	TRBJ2-1	11	ASSAARRDEQF